The next 8 T cell receptor beta chains were all read from a single sample in a study of OX40 agonist ivuxolimab in advanced cancers. Produced via immunoSEQ multiplex PCR; TCRdb's table is partial and in-frame only. Of about 64,000 clones listed, approximately 84% were seen once; the top ten hold 2% to 3%. The sample was CD4+ or CD8+ T cells sorted from blood, taken in a trial of the OX40 agonist ivuxolimab. The receptors come from an adult with an advanced solid tumor such as melanoma, head and neck, liver or kidney cancer.

This chain uses TRBV25-1 with TRBJ2-5, with D possibly being TRBD1 (6 bases). CDR1 is MGHDK, CDR2 SYGVNS, per germline. Trimming took 4 bases from V and 2 from J, leaving 11 bases between them. The CDR3 loop spans 14 amino acids. The CDR3 spells CASSVGTQQETQYF. DNA for the CDR3: TGTGCCAGCAGTGTCGGGACACAACAAGAGACCCAGTACTTC. Full variable domain (outside the CDR3, taken from reference TRBV25-1 and TRBJ2-5): EADIYQTPRYLVIGTGKKITLECSQTMGHDKMYWYQQDPGMELHLIHYSYGVNSTEKGDLSSESTVSRIRTEHFPLTLESARPSHTSQYLCASSVGTQQETQYFGPGTRLLVL.

This chain connects TRBV28 to TRBJ2-1, with TRBD2 identical over 7 bases. The junction had 14 bases not matched to a gene; V was cut back by 6 bases and J by 6 bases. The CDR3 sequence is 16 residues long. Germline loops: CDR1 MDHEN, CDR2 SYDVKM. The CDR3 DNA reads TGTGCCAGCAGACCCTTGGGCAGGGAGGGACGCAATGAGCAGTTCTTC. Translated, it gives CASRPLGREGRNEQFF.

CDR3 DNA sequence: TGCGCCAGCAGCAAACACGGACCTTCGGAGACCCAGTACTTC. As protein: CASSKHGPSETQYF. The rearrangement joins TRBV4-1 to TRBJ2-5; no firm D call. V lost 5 bases to trimming and J lost 5 bases, with 15 bases between them. This CDR3 is built from 14 residues. Germline V lookup: CDR1 MGHRA, CDR2 YSYEKL.

V gene TRBV18 combines with J gene TRBJ2-5; D may match TRBD1 or TRBD2 (6 bases each). Trimming shortened V by 5 bases and J by 4 bases, and 14 bases separated the two germline ends. The CDR3 spans 14 residues. Per the germline V gene, CDR1 is KGHSH and CDR2 is LQKENI. DNA of the CDR3: TGTGCCAGCTCAATTAGCGAGGGGGGAGAGACCCAGTACTTC. Its protein is CASSISEGGETQYF. Drawing the rest from reference TRBV18 and TRBJ2-5, the complete variable domain is NAGVMQNPRHLVRRRGQEARLRCSPMKGHSHVYWYRQLPEEGLKFMVYLQKENIIDESGMPKERFSAEFPKEGPSILRIQQVVRGDSAAYFCASSISEGGETQYFGPGTRLLVL.

The chain has TRBV6-5 and TRBJ2-3; D is undetermined. Germline assignment: CDR1 MNHEY and CDR2 SVGAGI. CDR3 length equals 14 residues. V was shortened by 10 bases and J by 0 bases, with 14 bases between the two germline ends. This chain's CDR3 is CAISPTASTDTQYF. In nucleotides, the CDR3 is TGTGCCATCTCGCCGACCGCTAGCACAGATACGCAGTATTTT.

V usage is TRBV11-3 and J usage is TRBJ2-5; D is possibly TRBD2 (5 bases). The germline V gene has CDR1 SGHNT and CDR2 YENEEA. The CDR3 has 11 residues. V lost 6 bases to trimming and J lost 11 bases, with 13 bases between them. CDR3 sequence: CASSTERSQYF. For the CDR3, the DNA is TGTGCCAGCAGTACAGAGCGGAGTCAGTACTTC.

This sequence joins TRBV9 and TRBJ2-2; 9 nucleotides align to TRBD2. The CDR3 has 17 residues. CDR1 and CDR2 from the germline V gene are SGDLS and YYNGEE. Losses at the gene ends were 4 bases for V and 1 base for J; bases not matched to a gene: 8. The CDR3, as DNA: TGTGCCAGCAGCTCCCGGGGTAGCGGGGGGAACACCGGGGAGCTGTTTTTT. Amino acid sequence: CASSSRGSGGNTGELFF.

The chain joins TRBV13 to TRBJ1-2; no definite D call. Germline loops: CDR1 PRHDT, CDR2 FYEKMQ (reference sequence). V dropped 5 bases and J dropped 0 bases, with 7 bases sitting between them. The CDR3 contains 13 residues. The CDR3 DNA reads as TGTGCCAGCAGCCGGGATCCTAACTATGGCTACACCTTC. This gives the protein CASSRDPNYGYTF.